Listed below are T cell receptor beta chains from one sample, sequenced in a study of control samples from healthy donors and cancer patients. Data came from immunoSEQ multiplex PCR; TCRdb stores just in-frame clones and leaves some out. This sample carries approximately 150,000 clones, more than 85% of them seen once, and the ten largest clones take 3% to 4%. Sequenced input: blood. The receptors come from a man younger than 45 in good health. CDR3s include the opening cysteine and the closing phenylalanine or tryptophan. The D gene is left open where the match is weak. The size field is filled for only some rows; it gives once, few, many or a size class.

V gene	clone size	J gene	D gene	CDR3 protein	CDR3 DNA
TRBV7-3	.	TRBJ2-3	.	CASSLGSGQYF	TGTGCCAGCAGCTTGGGGTCGGGGCAGTATTTT
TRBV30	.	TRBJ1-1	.	CAWSDRDTEAFF	TGTGCCTGGAGTGACCGGGACACTGAAGCTTTCTTT
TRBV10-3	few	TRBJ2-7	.	CAISETGPPTYEQYF	TGTGCCATCAGTGAAACAGGGCCCCCCACCTACGAGCAGTACTTC
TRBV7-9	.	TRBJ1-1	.	CASSQQGDTEAFF	TGTGCCAGCAGTCAACAGGGTGACACTGAAGCTTTCTTT
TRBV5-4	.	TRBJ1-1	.	CASSSTRLGVNTEAFF	TGTGCCAGCAGCTCGACCCGTTTAGGGGTGAACACTGAAGCTTTCTTT
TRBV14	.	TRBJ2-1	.	CASSQVVFEQFF	TGTGCCAGCAGCCAAGTGGTGTTTGAGCAGTTCTTC
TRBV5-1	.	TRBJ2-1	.	CASSLATQANSYNEQFF	TGCGCCAGCAGCTTGGCCACCCAGGCCAACTCCTACAATGAGCAGTTCTTC
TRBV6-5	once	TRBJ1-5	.	CASRRTDSNQPQHF	TGTGCCAGCAGGCGGACGGATAGCAATCAGCCCCAGCATTTT
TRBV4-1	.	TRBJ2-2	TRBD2	CASSILAGGPGIGELFF	TGCGCCAGCAGCATACTAGCGGGGGGGCCTGGTATCGGGGAGCTGTTTTTT
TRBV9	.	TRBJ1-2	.	CASSVGRANYGYTF	TGTGCCAGCAGCGTAGGACGGGCAAACTATGGCTACACCTTC
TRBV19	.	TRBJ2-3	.	CASSIGYRDGDTQYF	TGTGCCAGTAGTATAGGCTACAGGGATGGAGATACGCAGTATTTT
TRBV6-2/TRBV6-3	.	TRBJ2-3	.	CASSYSGARGTDTQYF	TGTGCCAGCAGTTACTCGGGGGCGCGGGGCACAGATACGCAGTATTTT
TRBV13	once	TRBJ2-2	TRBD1	CASSSRTGTGELFF	TGTGCCAGCAGCTCGAGGACAGGTACCGGGGAGCTGTTTTTT
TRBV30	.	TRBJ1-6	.	CAWSVVGLSSYNSPLHF	TGTGCCTGGAGTGTTGTTGGGCTTAGCTCCTATAATTCACCCCTCCACTTT
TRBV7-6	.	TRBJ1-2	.	CASSLADGYTF	TGTGCCAGCAGCTTAGCGGATGGCTACACCTTC
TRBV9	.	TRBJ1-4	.	CASSVGFDSDNEKLFF	TGTGCCAGCAGCGTAGGGTTCGACAGTGATAATGAAAAACTGTTTTTT
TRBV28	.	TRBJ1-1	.	CASSLYPAGTLNTEAFF	TGTGCCAGCAGTTTATACCCCGCCGGGACACTAAACACTGAAGCTTTCTTT
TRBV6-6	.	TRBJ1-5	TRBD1	CASSFPGTDSNQPQHF	TGTGCCAGCAGCTTTCCCGGGACAGATAGCAATCAGCCCCAGCATTTT
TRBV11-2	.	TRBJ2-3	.	CASSLGYGLSTDTQYF	TGTGCCAGCAGCTTGGGATACGGGCTTAGCACAGATACGCAGTATTTT
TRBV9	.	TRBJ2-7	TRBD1	CASSRTGTAGRVHEQYF	TGTGCCAGCAGCAGAACCGGGACAGCAGGACGAGTCCACGAGCAGTACTTC
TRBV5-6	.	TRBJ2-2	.	CASSLDTYWNTGELFF	TGTGCCAGCAGCTTGGATACCTACTGGAACACCGGGGAGCTGTTTTTT
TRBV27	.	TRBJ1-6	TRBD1	CASSLSGTGSWNSPLHF	TGTGCCAGCAGTTTGTCCGGGACAGGGTCCTGGAATTCACCCCTCCACTTT